The next 29 T cell receptor beta chains were all read from a single sample in a study of T cell responses to AZD1222 COVID-19 vaccine. Data came from immunoSEQ multiplex PCR; TCRdb stores just in-frame clones and leaves some out. The sample has under 200,000 clones, 91% seen once. Sequenced material: peripheral blood, taken on day 0 of AZD1222 vaccination. The receptor source for this set is an adult in good health.

The chain joins TRBV28 to TRBJ1-3; D is undetermined. Trimming pared 1 base from V and 4 bases from J, leaving 14 bases between. The CDR3 is made up of 16 amino acids. Germline V gene sequence: CDR1 MDHEN, CDR2 SYDVKM. This CDR3 is CASSLFGVASGNTIYF. Written as DNA, the CDR3 is TGTGCCAGCAGTTTATTCGGGGTTGCATCCGGAAACACCATATATTTT.

The chain is built from TRBV28 and TRBJ2-7, with D maybe TRBD1 (6 bases). Germline loops: CDR1 MDHEN, CDR2 SYDVKM. The CDR3 is 13 amino acids. Trimming cost V 6 bases and J 2 bases, with 11 bases left between them. CDR3 residues: CASSRQGTYEQYF. DNA of the CDR3: TGTGCCAGCAGCCGGCAGGGGACCTACGAGCAGTACTTC.

The genes are TRBV2 and TRBJ2-1; 9 nucleotides align to TRBD1. The germline V gene encodes CDR1 SNHLY and CDR2 FYNNEI. The CDR3 consists of 15 residues. J was trimmed by 2 bases and V by 7 bases; bases with no gene match: 6. CDR3 bases: TGTGCCAGCAAAACCGGGACAGGGACCTACAATGAGCAGTTCTTC. Translation gives CASKTGTGTYNEQFF.

This clone was observed a few times. The V call is TRBV30, the J call TRBJ1-2, with TRBD1 matching over 8 bases. CDR3 length: 15 residues. CDR1 GTSNPN and CDR2 SVGIG come from the germline V gene (reference sequence). Trimming removed 3 bases from V and 8 bases from J; junction bases left unmatched: 14. The CDR3 bases are TGTGCCTGGAGGCGACGGACAGGGTCTTCGAGAGGCTACACCTTC. Its translation: CAWRRRTGSSRGYTF.

This clone was detected once. The chain joins TRBV2 to TRBJ2-1; no clear D. The CDR3 spans 12 residues. In germline, CDR1 is SNHLY, CDR2 FYNNEI. Trimming removed 2 bases at V and 8 bases at J, with 7 bases between. CDR3 residues: CASSETVDEQFF. CDR3 DNA sequence: TGTGCCAGCAGTGAAACCGTCGATGAGCAGTTCTTC.

This clone turned up a few times. This chain joins TRBV7-9 and TRBJ2-7; D possibly uses TRBD1 or TRBD2 (5 bases each). Germline CDR1 SEHNR, CDR2 FQNEAQ (reference sequence). V was shortened by 1 base and J by 2 bases, with 9 bases between the two germline ends. CDR3 length: 14 amino acids. Here the CDR3 reads CASSLGTGPYEQYF. The CDR3 DNA reads TGTGCCAGCAGCTTAGGGACGGGGCCCTACGAGCAGTACTTC. Complete variable domain (other parts from reference TRBV7-9 and TRBJ2-7): DTGVSQNPRHKITKRGQNVTFRCDPISEHNRLYWYRQTLGQGPEFLTYFQNEAQLEKSRLLSDRFSAERPKGSFSTLEIQRTEQGDSAMYLCASSLGTGPYEQYFGPGTRLTVT.

This clone has more than one count but fewer than ten. The chain couples TRBV6-2 or TRBV6-3 to TRBJ1-2; D perhaps matches TRBD1 (5 bases). Germline V lookup: CDR1 MNHEY, CDR2 SVGEGT. The length of the CDR3 is 14 residues. With 0 bases removed from V and 7 bases from J, the gap between germline ends came to 12 bases. The DNA for the CDR3 is TGTGCCAGCAGTTACTCGAAAGGGGCTAGTGGCTACACCTTC. Its protein product is CASSYSKGASGYTF.

The chain combines TRBV4-3 with TRBJ2-1; 8 bases are shared with TRBD2. Germline-derived CDR1 and CDR2 are LGHNA and YSLEER. The CDR3 covers 17 residues. J lost 9 bases, V lost 1 base, and 14 bases had no gene match. CDR3 nucleotides: TGCGCCAGCAGCCAAGCCTTGAGGGCGGGAGGTTTTGGTGAGCAGTTCTTC. Translating gives CASSQALRAGGFGEQFF.

The gene calls are TRBV29-1 and TRBJ1-1; 7 nucleotides agree with TRBD1. Germline V gives CDR1 SQVTM, CDR2 ANQGSEA. The CDR3 totals 11 residues. V lost 2 bases to trimming and J lost 9 bases; unmatched junction nucleotides: 3. The CDR3 nucleotides are TGCAGCGTTGAATCGGGACAGAAAGCTTTCTTT. It encodes CSVESGQKAFF.

The chain carries TRBV9 and TRBJ2-1; 7 bases fit TRBD1. Germline V gene data show CDR1 as SGDLS and CDR2 as YYNGEE. With 0 bases clipped from V and 6 bases from J, the junction kept 6 bases outside the gene matches. This CDR3 is 15 amino acids long. The CDR3 nucleotides are TGTGCCAGCAGCGTAGTCGGGACAGATTCCAATGAGCAGTTCTTC. This sequence encodes CASSVVGTDSNEQFF.

The rearrangement joins TRBV6-5 to TRBJ2-5; 7 positions match TRBD2. Germline V CDR1 and CDR2: MNHEY, SVGAGI. Losses at the gene ends were 6 bases for V and 2 bases for J; bases not matched to a gene: 9. The CDR3 contains 15 residues. CDR3 DNA: TGTGCCAGCAGGTACCTCGGGGGGTCGCAAGAGACCCAGTACTTC. This gives the protein CASRYLGGSQETQYF.

The chain links TRBV19 to TRBJ1-5; D may be TRBD1 (6 bases). The V end was cut by 5 bases, the J end by 6 bases, with 14 bases between. The CDR3 sequence is 14 residues long. Germline CDR1 and CDR2: LNHDA and SQIVND (reference sequence). The CDR3 sequence is CASSSYWGAQPQHF. The CDR3 nucleotides read TGTGCCAGTAGTTCATATTGGGGGGCTCAGCCCCAGCATTTT. The whole variable domain, remainder taken from reference TRBV19 and TRBJ1-5, is DGGITQSPKYLFRKEGQNVTLSCEQNLNHDAMYWYRQDPGQGLRLIYYSQIVNDFQKGDIAEGYSVSREKKESFPLTVTSAQKNPTAFYLCASSSYWGAQPQHFGDGTRLSIL.

This rearrangement joins TRBV15 to TRBJ1-2; TRBD1 matches at 10 bases. The CDR3 loop spans 16 amino acids. Trimming at V came to 4 bases and at J to 10 bases, leaving 15 bases not matched to a gene. From germline, CDR1 is LNHNV and CDR2 YYDKDF (reference sequence). CDR3 DNA sequence: TGTGCCACCAGCAAACTCGGTGGGGGGACAGGGGCCATCTACACCTTC. Residues: CATSKLGGGTGAIYTF.

V and J are TRBV5-4 and TRBJ2-7, with D perhaps matching TRBD2 (5 bases). Germline V gene sequence: CDR1 SGHNT, CDR2 YYREEE (reference sequence). The CDR3 has 13 residues. Between the trimmed V and J ends, which lost 5 bases and 5 bases, there was a span of 14 bases. CDR3 bases: TGTGCCAGCAGTTCACCGGACTTGGACGAGCAGTACTTC. Translation: CASSSPDLDEQYF.

The count of this clone is one. The chain has TRBV4-3 and TRBJ1-1; D uncertain. Per germline, CDR1 LGHNA and CDR2 YSLEER. V lost 0 bases to trimming and J lost 0 bases, with 14 bases between them. The CDR3 has 17 amino acids. In DNA form, the CDR3 reads TGCGCCAGCAGCCAAGATTGGAGAAGGGAGGTGAACACTGAAGCTTTCTTT. Its translation is CASSQDWRREVNTEAFF.

This rearrangement joins TRBV6-5 to TRBJ1-2, with a weak D call TRBD1 (6 bases). In germline, CDR1 is MNHEY, CDR2 SVGAGI. The CDR3 loop spans 12 amino acids. Trimming took 6 bases from V and 7 from J, leaving 12 bases between them. The CDR3 reads CASRIQGGGYTF. DNA of the CDR3: TGTGCCAGCAGGATACAGGGCGGTGGCTACACCTTC.

DNA for the CDR3: TGTGCCAGCAGTATTTACTACGAGCAGTACTTC. As protein: CASSIYYEQYF. The rearrangement links TRBV6-2 or TRBV6-3 to TRBJ2-7; no clear D gene. Germline CDR1 MNHEY, CDR2 SVGEGT. There are 11 residues in the CDR3. V lost 5 bases, J lost 3 bases, and 5 bases lay in between.

In nucleotides, the CDR3 is TGTGCCACCAGCCCGTCGGACAGGGGGCGGAGAGGCTACACCTTC. It translates to CATSPSDRGRRGYTF. The V gene is TRBV15, the J gene TRBJ1-2, with 11 bases lining up with TRBD1. Germline CDR1 is LNHNV and CDR2 is YYDKDF (reference sequence). The CDR3 is 15 amino acids. The junction had 10 bases not matched to a gene; V was cut back by 5 bases and J by 8 bases.

This chain connects TRBV5-6 to TRBJ1-2; 7 nucleotides match TRBD1. The germline V gene encodes CDR1 SGHDT and CDR2 YYEEEE. J lost 7 bases, V lost 3 bases, and 12 bases had no gene match. This CDR3 comprises 15 residues. The CDR3 is CASSYRTGLMGGYTF. CDR3 DNA sequence: TGTGCCAGCAGCTATAGGACAGGATTAATGGGTGGCTACACCTTC.

The chain couples TRBV4-2 to TRBJ2-5; D is undetermined. V dropped 0 bases and J dropped 3 bases, with 8 bases sitting between them. Germline V gene lookup returns CDR1 LGHNA and CDR2 YNFKEQ. The CDR3 spans 14 residues. The CDR3 sequence: CASSQESGKETQYF. CDR3 in DNA: TGTGCCAGCAGCCAAGAGAGTGGAAAAGAGACCCAGTACTTC.

V is TRBV7-2 and J is TRBJ2-1; tentative D call: TRBD2 (5 bases). The CDR3 covers 13 residues. V was pared by 4 bases and J by 10 bases, with 14 bases between. Germline V lookup: CDR1 SGHTA, CDR2 FQGNSA. The CDR3 spells CASSSKTRGEQFF. Written as DNA, the CDR3 is TGTGCCAGCAGCTCCAAGACTCGGGGAGAGCAGTTCTTC.

This clone has a single count. The genes are TRBV3-1 (or the pseudogene TRBV3-2) and TRBJ1-2, with 7 nucleotides matching TRBD1. This CDR3 comprises 13 residues. Germline V gene data show CDR1 as LGHDT and CDR2 as YNNKEL (reference sequence). The V and J ends lost 3 bases and 7 bases, in that order; junction bases with no gene match: 5. The CDR3 DNA is TGTGCCAGCAGCCAGACAGGGACGTCTGGCTACACCTTC. Amino acids: CASSQTGTSGYTF.

J is TRBJ1-2 and V is TRBV5-1; D unclear. The CDR3 runs to 15 residues. With 2 bases removed from V and 4 bases from J, the gap between germline ends came to 15 bases. CDR1 is SGHRS, CDR2 YFSETQ, per germline. The CDR3 DNA reads as TGCGCCAGCAGCTTCTCCCCCGCCCTCCTCTATGGCTACACCTTC. This sequence encodes CASSFSPALLYGYTF.

This chain connects TRBV19 to TRBJ2-5; D gene uncertain. V was trimmed by 8 bases and J by 2 bases, leaving 24 bases between them. Looked up from germline, CDR1 is LNHDA and CDR2 is SQIVND (reference sequence). The CDR3 spans 17 residues. Written as DNA, the CDR3 is TGTGCCAGTCAATCCACGTTCGGAGTCGTTTTTCAAGAGACCCAGTACTTC. It is translated as CASQSTFGVVFQETQYF.

CDR3 coding DNA: TGTGCCAGCAGCCCCACGTCGTTGGGCTACGAGCAGTACTTC. It is translated as CASSPTSLGYEQYF. The chain employs TRBV6-5 and TRBJ2-7; unclear D gene. Trimming stripped 6 bases from V and 3 bases from J, with 15 bases between. CDR3 size: 14 residues. Germline V gives CDR1 MNHEY, CDR2 SVGAGI.

The genes are TRBV4-1 and TRBJ2-1; 8 nucleotides match TRBD1. V lost 4 bases, J lost 7 bases, and 6 bases stayed unmatched. The CDR3 is 14 residues long. Looked up from germline, CDR1 is MGHRA and CDR2 is YSYEKL. This CDR3 reads CASSLWDRSNEQFF. CDR3 in DNA: TGCGCCAGCAGCCTATGGGACAGGAGTAATGAGCAGTTCTTC.

The chain joins TRBV11-3 to TRBJ1-3, with a tentative D call TRBD1 (6 bases). Germline V CDR1 and CDR2: SGHNT, YENEEA. The length of the CDR3 is 15 residues. V gave up 3 bases and J gave up 0 bases, with 9 bases separating them. CDR3 in amino acids: CASSFPDSSGNTIYF. Written as DNA, the CDR3 is TGTGCCAGCAGCTTTCCGGACAGCTCTGGAAACACCATATATTTT.

The rearrangement uses TRBV7-2 and TRBJ1-5; D possibly corresponds to TRBD1 (5 bases). CDR1 and CDR2 (germline): SGHTA, FQGNSA. This CDR3 contains 15 residues. Trimming removed 5 bases at V and 4 bases at J, with 15 bases between. CDR3 protein: CASSLNGAGNQPQHF. The CDR3 DNA follows: TGTGCCAGCAGCCTCAACGGGGCAGGGAATCAGCCCCAGCATTTT.

The chain recombines TRBV19 with TRBJ2-3, with D tentatively TRBD2 (6 bases). Germline V lookup: CDR1 LNHDA, CDR2 SQIVND (reference sequence). Deletions cut 10 bases from V and 0 bases from J, with 23 bases between. The CDR3 runs 17 residues. The CDR3 nucleotides read TGTGCCACTTGCAGATCGGGAGCCACCCCTAGCACAGATACGCAGTATTTT. Translation gives CATCRSGATPSTDTQYF.